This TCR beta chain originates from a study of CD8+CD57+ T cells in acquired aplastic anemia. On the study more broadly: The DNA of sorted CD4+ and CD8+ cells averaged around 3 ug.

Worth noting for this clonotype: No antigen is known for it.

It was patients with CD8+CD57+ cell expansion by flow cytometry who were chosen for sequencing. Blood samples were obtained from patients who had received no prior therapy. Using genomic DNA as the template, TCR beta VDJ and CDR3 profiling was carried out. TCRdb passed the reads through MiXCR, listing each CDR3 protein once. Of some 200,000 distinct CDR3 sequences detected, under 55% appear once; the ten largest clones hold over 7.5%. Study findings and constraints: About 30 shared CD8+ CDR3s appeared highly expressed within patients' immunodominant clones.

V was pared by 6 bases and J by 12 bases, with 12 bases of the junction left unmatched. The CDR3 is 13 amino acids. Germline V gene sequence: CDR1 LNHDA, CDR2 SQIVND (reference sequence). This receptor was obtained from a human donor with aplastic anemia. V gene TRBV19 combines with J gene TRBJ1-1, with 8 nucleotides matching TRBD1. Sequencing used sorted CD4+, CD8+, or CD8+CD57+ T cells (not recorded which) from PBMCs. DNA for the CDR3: TGTGCCAGTAGGTACTCCGGACAGGGAAAGACTTTCTTT. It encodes CASRYSGQGKTFF.